This TCR beta chain was recorded in a study of siplizumab effects on memory and regulatory T cells (dated by TCRdb to about 2019). A note on the overall study: The effect of the anti-CD2 antibody siplizumab on alloreactive T-cell subsets was examined in allogeneic mixed lymphocyte reactions constructed from human PBMCs. Here is what the overall study found, with its caveats: Siplizumab significantly lowered the cumulative frequency of alloreactive sequences that could be traced to unstimulated CD4+ memory T cells. Of the alloreactive CD4+ clones that could be mapped, the Treg-derived share averaged roughly 73% with siplizumab compared with under 30% in control reactions. Because sequences at frequencies below about 10^-5 were poorly captured, only a minor fraction of alloreactive clones could be mapped back to unstimulated subsets. Unstimulated naive T cells appeared more diverse than memory T cells, and naive cells seemed to contribute substantially to the alloresponse. About 80-96% of proliferating CD4+ or CD8+ clones could not be given a naive or memory phenotype. Whether proliferating Tregs from siplizumab cultures actually had suppressive function was not functionally confirmed.

Libraries were built with the immunoSEQ multiplex PCR assay. About 10^5 TCR templates per sample were assayed by the deep sequencing platform. Genomic DNA extracted from sorted T cells was the material used for TCRbeta CDR3 sequencing. The paper's processing steps were these. Clonal analysis of TCRbeta CDR3 data was done in the R programming language. Alloreactive CD4+ and CD8+ clones were identified by comparing unstimulated samples to CFSE-low samples taken after the reaction. Regulatory or non-regulatory origin was assigned to alloreactive CD4+ clones by matching of sequences to sorted unstimulated Treg and non-Treg repertoires. This is the immuneACCESS table as TCRdb keeps it, with only in-frame sequences that have V and J called. A part of the clones is gone; compared with another copy, unresolved V genes explain less than half, and the rest is unexplained. The V and J calls and clone size are taken from that table; D and trimming were inferred from the DNA. For this sample the table gives 120,000 or so clones, of which around 90% were detected only once. The top ten clonotypes cover 1% to 1.5% of the sample.

The germline V gene (reference sequence) provides CDR1 LNHDA and CDR2 SQIVND. Measured from the cysteine to the phenylalanine, the CDR3 is 15 residues long. Only the CDR3 DNA is retained, 45 bases long and in frame from the first base. Cut back by 6 bases and 4 bases, the V and J ends lie 15 bases apart. TCRbeta CDR3 sequencing was performed on sorted unstimulated T cells and on proliferating T cells recovered from mixed lymphocyte reactions. Fresh whole blood from fewer than 11 HLA-typed healthy donors served as the source for isolating PBMCs. Regarding this clone: This receptor's antigen is unknown. No quality values exist for individual bases; no much larger clone is one base distant.

The sequencing sample was made of CD4+ T cells sorted from blood. This clonotype originated in a human donor in good health. The chain links TRBV19 with TRBJ1-4; matching of 5 bases hints at TRBD1 as the D gene. The CDR3 amino acid sequence is: CASRSRRAGNEKLFF. The base sequence is TGTGCCAGTAGGAGCCGCAGGGCTGGTAATGAAAAACTGTTTTTT.